The present entry profiles one T cell receptor (beta chain) with its context. Its specificity is unknown. CDR1 is SGHAT and CDR2 is FQNNGV in the germline V gene. The CDR3 length is 15 residues. Trimming removed 3 bases at V and 7 bases at J, with 16 bases between. Sequencing was performed with immunoSEQ multiplex PCR; in TCRdb, only in-frame clones are kept and a portion is missing. Of about 140,000 clones listed, approximately 91% are singletons. This sample stems from a study of CD4+ T cells in melanoma. Overall study findings and caveats: Neoantigen-specific CD4+ T cells in melanoma reportedly had diverse differentiation states. CD8+ T cell, macrophage and B cell function reportedly correlated with neoantigen-specific CD4+ T cells.

This rearrangement joins TRBV11-2 to TRBJ2-1; perhaps D is TRBD1 or TRBD2 (6 bases each). The TCR originated in a human donor with melanoma. The CDR3 spells CASSLLGGIGNEQFF. The CDR3 region has the DNA TGTGCCAGCAGCTTGTTGGGGGGCATTGGTAATGAGCAGTTCTTC.